This TCR beta chain was sequenced during a study of blood T cell repertoires in COVID-19. Trimming cost V 3 bases and J 5 bases; bases outside gene matches: 2. The CDR3 is made up of 16 amino acids. Germline CDR1 LNHDA, CDR2 SQIVND (reference sequence). Data came from immunoSEQ multiplex PCR; TCRdb stores just in-frame clones and leaves some out. The data hold roughly 70,000 clones, with roughly 87% observed a single time. Sample: peripheral blood. The chain couples TRBV19 to TRBJ2-3, with 16 bases lining up with TRBD2. This TCR derives from a man aged 45-65 years with COVID-19, enrolled during active disease. The CDR3 nucleotides read TGTGCCAGTAGTATGGGACTAGCGGGAGGGCAAGATACGCAGTATTTT. Translating it yields CASSMGLAGGQDTQYF.